The 11 T cell receptor beta chains reported below all come from one sample, sequenced in a study of molecular identifiers for immune sequencing clone quantification. TCRdb passed the PCR reads through MiXCR, listing each CDR3 protein once. The sample contains about 640,000 distinct CDR3 sequences, just under 20% of which appear only once. What was sequenced was naive CD8+ T cells from blood, with Jurkat cell RNA spiked in. Sample subset: FACS-sorted CD8+CD4-CCR7+CD45RA+ naive T cells. These receptors were taken from a human donor in good health. Some libraries in this study had Jurkat cell RNA spiked in.

This clonotype was picked up many times. V usage is TRBV7-2 and J usage is TRBJ2-7; 9 nucleotides line up with TRBD1. Germline V CDR1 and CDR2: SGHTA, FQGNSA. Trimming took 5 bases from V and 0 from J; bases not matched to a gene: 11. CDR3 length: 17 residues. CDR3 protein: CASSQSTVDRGSYEQYF. The CDR3 nucleotides are TGTGCCAGCAGCCAGAGCACCGTGGACAGGGGCTCCTACGAGCAGTACTTC.

The table lists this clonotype with many counts. The rearrangement joins TRBV7-9 to TRBJ1-5; D is unresolved. Looked up from germline, CDR1 is SEHNR and CDR2 is FQNEAQ (reference sequence). The CDR3 is 13 residues long. Trimming left V 4 bases short and J 6 bases short, with 10 bases between. The CDR3 region has the DNA TGTGCCAGCAGCTCCGGCTGGGCTCAGCCCCAGCATTTT. This translates into CASSSGWAQPQHF.

The V call is TRBV27, the J call TRBJ2-7, with D perhaps matching TRBD2 (7 bases). The CDR3 spans 15 residues. V lost 1 base to trimming and J lost 3 bases, with 13 bases between them. CDR1 MNHEY and CDR2 SMNVEV come from the germline V gene (reference sequence). In DNA form, the CDR3 reads TGTGCCAGCAGTTTATTCGGGGGGCACGTCTACGAGCAGTACTTC. It encodes CASSLFGGHVYEQYF.

This clonotype was counted many times. This chain's CDR3 is CASSSSGPGEEKLFF. In nucleotides, the CDR3 is TGTGCCAGCAGTTCCTCGGGCCCGGGAGAGGAAAAACTGTTTTTT. This chain joins TRBV6-5 and TRBJ1-4; D uncertain. This CDR3 contains 15 residues. Germline-derived CDR1 and CDR2 are MNHEY and SVGAGI. Trimming took off 4 bases at V and 8 bases at J, with 17 bases between the two ends.

At least ten counts were recorded for this clonotype. This chain connects TRBV4-3 to TRBJ1-3; tentative D call: TRBD1 (5 bases). The length of the CDR3 is 18 residues. V was shortened by 0 bases and J by 0 bases, with 15 bases between the two germline ends. CDR1 is LGHNA and CDR2 is YSLEER in the germline V gene. Here the CDR3 reads CASSQDWSDSFSGNTIYF. The CDR3 DNA reads TGCGCCAGCAGCCAAGATTGGAGCGACAGCTTCTCTGGAAACACCATATATTTT.

This clonotype has just one count. This may stem from a read error, because a much larger clone lies one nucleotide away. The rearrangement links TRBV6-2 or TRBV6-3 to TRBJ2-7, with 11 bases fitting TRBD2. This CDR3 region has 16 residues. Germline-derived CDR1 and CDR2 are MNHEY and SVGEGT. DNA of the CDR3: TGTGCCAGCGGTTACTCGATACTAGCGGGGGACTACGAGCAGTACTTC. This gives the protein CASGYSILAGDYEQYF.

This clonotype was seen many times. The chain recombines TRBV12-3 or TRBV12-4 with TRBJ2-7, with no clear D. The ends were cut back, 2 bases at V and 2 bases at J, with 4 bases in the middle. The CDR3 has 12 residues. DNA for the CDR3: TGTGCCAGCAGTTTAACAGCCTACGAGCAGTACTTC. This sequence encodes CASSLTAYEQYF.

This clonotype was detected ten times or more. The chain joins TRBV2 to TRBJ2-7; a weak D match, TRBD2 (5 bases). CDR1 is SNHLY and CDR2 is FYNNEI in the germline V gene. V was cut by 1 base and J by 0 bases, with 10 bases left in between. The CDR3 contains 15 residues. CDR3 in amino acids: CASSEGGYLSYEQYF. The CDR3 DNA sequence: TGTGCCAGCAGTGAAGGAGGGTACCTCTCCTACGAGCAGTACTTC.

This clonotype has ten or more counts. The CDR3 loop reads CASSLGAFTGTYNEQFF. The CDR3 nucleotides read TGTGCCAGCAGCTTAGGGGCTTTTACGGGGACCTACAATGAGCAGTTCTTC. The chain recombines TRBV7-8 with TRBJ2-1; TRBD2 is a possible D gene (5 bases). This CDR3 region has 17 residues. With 1 base removed from V and 2 bases from J, the gap between germline ends came to 15 bases. Germline-derived CDR1 and CDR2 are SGHVS and FQNEAQ.

The table lists this clonotype with many counts. The V and J genes are TRBV7-6 and TRBJ2-5, with 9 positions matching TRBD1. This CDR3 contains 13 residues. Losses at the gene ends were 10 bases for V and 5 bases for J; bases not matched to a gene: 8. The germline gives CDR1 SGHVS, CDR2 FNYEAQ. The CDR3 here is CATQIGTGETQYF. The CDR3 DNA is TGTGCCACCCAAATCGGGACAGGGGAGACCCAGTACTTC.

Many counts were recorded for this clonotype. The chain has TRBV12-3 or TRBV12-4 and TRBJ2-3; no definite D call. With 4 bases removed from V and 0 bases from J, the gap between germline ends came to 14 bases. The CDR3 runs 16 residues. CDR3 bases: TGTGCCAGCAGTTACCCCCCCGTGACTAGCACAGATACGCAGTATTTT. The encoded protein is CASSYPPVTSTDTQYF.